This paragraph covers one T cell receptor (beta chain) sequence. Its antigen is unidentified. The germline V gene has CDR1 SGHKS and CDR2 YYEKEE (reference sequence). This CDR3 region has 16 residues. V was trimmed by 4 bases and J by 3 bases, leaving 17 bases between them. PCR employed 60 Vbeta and 13 Jbeta primers. Using immunoSEQ multiplex PCR, the repertoire was profiled, and TCRdb retains in-frame clones only, with some absent. The sample comprises 50,000 to 65,000 clones, 82% of which are singletons, and approximately 3% rests with the top ten. This sample is drawn from a study of cytomegalovirus exposure and HLA in healthy donors. Findings and caveats of the study: Productive rates of about 90% or about 30% were seen for most TCR beta V segments in an earlier analysis. A later analysis reported that several of the most significant clusters appeared to be linked to common viral pathogens, among them Epstein-Barr virus. Later on, analysis showed that most CMV-associated TCR beta chains appeared to be HLA-restricted.

The sample taken for sequencing was PBMCs. V is TRBV5-5 and J is TRBJ2-1, with D possibly TRBD2 on 5 matching bases. The receptor's source is a young woman in good health and CMV-seronegative. CDR3 DNA sequence: TGTGCCAGCAGCCCGAGGGCCCTAGAGGACTACAATGAGCAGTTCTTC. The encoded protein is CASSPRALEDYNEQFF. Full variable domain (outside the CDR3, taken from reference TRBV5-5 and TRBJ2-1): DAGVTQSPTHLIKTRGQQVTLRCSPISGHKSVSWYQQVLGQGPQFIFQYYEKEERGRGNFPDRFSARQFPNYSSELNVNALLLGDSALYLCASSPRALEDYNEQFFGPGTRLTVL.